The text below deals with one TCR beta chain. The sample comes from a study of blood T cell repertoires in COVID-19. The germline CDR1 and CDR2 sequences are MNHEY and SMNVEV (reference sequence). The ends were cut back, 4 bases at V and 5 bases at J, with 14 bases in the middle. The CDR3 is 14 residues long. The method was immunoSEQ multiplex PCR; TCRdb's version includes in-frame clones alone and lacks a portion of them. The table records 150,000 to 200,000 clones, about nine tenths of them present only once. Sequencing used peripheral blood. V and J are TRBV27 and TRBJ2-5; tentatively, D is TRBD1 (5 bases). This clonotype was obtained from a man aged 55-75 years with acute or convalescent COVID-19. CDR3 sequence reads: CASSSDRPGETQYF. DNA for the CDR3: TGTGCCAGCAGTTCGGACCGGCCAGGGGAGACCCAGTACTTC.